This record concerns one T cell receptor beta chain sequence. Antigen unknown. Thymic samples were excised during corrective heart operations. Donation was from healthy Finnish infants who were having corrective surgery that addressed congenital heart defects. These data come from a study of human thymus T cells. Broader study findings: Both thymic and peripheral blood repertoires showed apparently biased V and J usage. As related research reported, thymic repertoires overlapped highly among unrelated individuals.

The CDR3 is 14 amino acids. The V gene lost 4 bases and the J gene lost 4 bases, with 13 bases spanning the gap. Germline loops: CDR1 MNHNY, CDR2 SVGAGI (reference sequence). Clones were sequenced by immunoSEQ multiplex PCR, and TCRdb holds only the in-frame ones, with some missing. The sample has tens of thousands of clones, 90% to 95% seen once. The rearrangement uses TRBV6-6 and TRBJ1-2; TRBD1 might be the D (6 bases). The sample was thymus tissue. The receptor comes from a girl younger than two with a congenital heart defect but otherwise immunologically healthy. The CDR3 sequence: CASSWAGTSYGYTF. In nucleotides, the CDR3 is TGTGCCAGCAGTTGGGCCGGGACAAGCTATGGCTACACCTTC.